These 24 T cell receptor beta chains came from one sample sequenced in a study of T cells in Graves' hyperthyroidism and ophthalmopathy. The TCR beta CDR3 regions underwent amplification using RNA transcripts as the source. Researchers ran a first-round RT-PCR on the TCR CDR3 using the HTBI primer set. TCRdb passed the multiplex PCR reads through MiXCR, listing each CDR3 protein once. The sample gives a few hundred thousand distinct CDR3 sequences, about 18% of which show up once; roughly 44% is in the top ten. The material sequenced was blood. The receptors were gathered from a man between 40 and 49 years old with Graves' hyperthyroidism.

This clonotype was picked up many times. This chain joins TRBV3-1 and TRBJ2-7; 7 positions match TRBD1. In germline, CDR1 is LGHDT, CDR2 YNNKEL (reference sequence). J gave up 0 bases and V 3 bases, and 8 bases lay outside the gene matches. The CDR3 covers 16 residues. CDR3 DNA: TGTGCCAGCAGCCAGTCGGACAGGCCCCGCTCCTACGAGCAGTACTTC. This encodes CASSQSDRPRSYEQYF.

In this sample, this clonotype turned up many times. V is TRBV12-3 or TRBV12-4 and J is TRBJ2-7; 11 nucleotides align to TRBD1. The trim removed 2 bases at V and 4 bases at J, leaving 7 bases unmatched. The CDR3 runs 16 residues. The CDR3 DNA sequence: TGTGCCAGCAGTTTACTTTGGACAGGGGGCATGTACGAGCAGTACTTC. This translates into CASSLLWTGGMYEQYF.

In this sample, this clonotype turned up many times. The chain uses TRBV14 and TRBJ1-1; TRBD1 might be the D (5 bases). The CDR3 is 14 residues long. CDR1 is SGHDN and CDR2 is FVKESK in the germline V gene. Trimming removed 8 bases from V and 4 bases from J, with 17 bases in between. The DNA of the CDR3 is TGTGCCAGCCGCGACGAGCAGGGCTTCACTGAAGCTTTCTTT. Protein sequence: CASRDEQGFTEAFF.

There are many counts of this clonotype. The chain employs TRBV2 and TRBJ1-1; possibly TRBD1 for D (6 bases). Germline CDR1 and CDR2: SNHLY and FYNNEI. V was trimmed by 6 bases and J by 2 bases, leaving 19 bases between them. The CDR3 length is 16 residues. CDR3 coding DNA: TGTGCCAGCAGCAGTGCCCGCAGGGGTGCAAACACTGAAGCTTTCTTT. This codes for CASSSARRGANTEAFF.

This clonotype was recorded at least ten times. The chain is built from TRBV30 and TRBJ2-7, with D uncertain. CDR1 and CDR2 from the germline V gene are GTSNPN and SVGIG (reference sequence). Trimming shortened V by 7 bases and J by 2 bases, and 9 bases separated the two germline ends. This CDR3 spans 11 amino acids. The CDR3 loop is CALTETYEQYF. Here the CDR3 DNA reads TGTGCCTTGACTGAGACCTACGAGCAGTACTTC.

There are many counts of this clonotype. V and J are TRBV7-2 and TRBJ2-7, with TRBD2 identical over 10 bases. Germline V gene lookup returns CDR1 SGHTA and CDR2 FQGNSA. The CDR3 loop spans 20 amino acids. J was trimmed by 2 bases and V by 0 bases; bases with no gene match: 16. The CDR3 loop is CASSLALRASGGPKAYEQYF. In nucleotides, the CDR3 is TGTGCCAGCAGCTTAGCGCTAAGGGCTAGCGGGGGCCCAAAAGCCTACGAGCAGTACTTC.

This clonotype occurred a few times. The V call is TRBV9, the J call TRBJ1-4; the match to TRBD1 covers 11 bases. CDR1 is SGDLS and CDR2 is YYNGEE in the germline V gene. CDR3 length: 16 amino acids. The J segment lost 10 bases and the V segment lost 4 bases, leaving 12 bases of the junction unmatched. The CDR3 DNA sequence: TGTGCCAGCAGCACCCCATCGGGACAGGGGGATGCAAAACTGTTTTTT. Translating gives CASSTPSGQGDAKLFF.

This clonotype was seen a handful of times. This may arise from a read error, as a much more abundant clone is one base away. The chain joins TRBV5-1 to TRBJ2-5; D is perhaps TRBD2 (5 bases). Germline V CDR1 and CDR2: SGHRS, YFSETQ. V lost 4 bases, J lost 5 bases, and 12 bases lay in between. The CDR3 is made up of 13 amino acids. CDR3 amino acids: CASSGRSGETQYF. CDR3 coding DNA: TGCGCCAGCAGCGGAAGATCGGGGGAGACCCAGTACTTC.

Regarding this clonotype: A read error may be the cause here, since a much bigger clone is one base away. For the CDR3, the DNA is TGCAGTGCTAGGGGGGTCAGTTACAGTGAGCAGTTCTTC. It is translated as CSARGVSYSEQFF. The chain couples TRBV20-1 to TRBJ2-1; D possibly matches TRBD1 or TRBD2 (5 bases each). The germline V gene encodes CDR1 DFQATT and CDR2 SNEGSKA (reference sequence). CDR3 length: 13 amino acids.

This clonotype came up many times. This rearrangement joins TRBV30 to TRBJ1-5; TRBD1 matches at 8 bases. J was trimmed by 0 bases and V by 2 bases; bases with no gene match: 9. Germline loops: CDR1 GTSNPN, CDR2 SVGIG (reference sequence). This CDR3 has 17 amino acids. CDR3 amino acids: CAWSFRGLIFSNQPQHF. Here the CDR3 DNA reads TGTGCCTGGAGTTTCAGGGGGCTAATATTTAGCAATCAGCCCCAGCATTTT.

The chain links TRBV2 to TRBJ1-2; D is uncertain. The V and J ends lost 3 bases and 3 bases respectively, with 14 bases between them. Germline values: CDR1 SNHLY, CDR2 FYNNEI. This CDR3 has 15 amino acids. The CDR3 DNA reads as TGTGCCAGCAGTGAGGCCCGGGCGTCTGACTATGGCTACACCTTC. It encodes CASSEARASDYGYTF.

This clonotype came up many times. The chain links TRBV30 to TRBJ1-5; D call uncertain. V lost 8 bases and J 0 bases, leaving 11 bases between the germline ends. CDR3 length: 13 amino acids. CDR1 GTSNPN and CDR2 SVGIG come from the germline V gene (reference sequence). Written as DNA, the CDR3 is TGTGCCAGTGGAAGCAATAGCAATCAGCCCCAGCATTTT. Amino acids: CASGSNSNQPQHF.

This clonotype was observed at least ten times. The chain couples TRBV28 to TRBJ2-7; the D call may be TRBD1 or TRBD2 (5 bases each). Trimming removed 5 bases at V and 0 bases at J, with 14 bases between. Looked up from germline, CDR1 is MDHEN and CDR2 is SYDVKM. This CDR3 region has 15 residues. CDR3 sequence reads: CASSTPRDRSYEQYF. For the CDR3, the DNA is TGTGCCAGCAGTACACCCCGGGACCGCTCCTACGAGCAGTACTTC.

This clonotype was picked up a small number of times. The chain is built from TRBV28 and TRBJ1-6; D remains ambiguous. V was trimmed by 8 bases and J by 2 bases, leaving 7 bases between them. The CDR3 totals 13 residues. Germline V CDR1 and CDR2: MDHEN, SYDVKM. The CDR3: CASSGTYNSPLHF. The CDR3 nucleotides read TGTGCCAGCTCCGGGACCTATAATTCACCCCTCCACTTT. Combining the CDR3 with reference TRBV28 and TRBJ1-6 gives the whole variable domain DVKVTQSSRYLVKRTGEKVFLECVQDMDHENMFWYRQDPGLGLRLIYFSYDVKMKEKGDIPEGYSVSREKKERFSLILESASTNQTSMYLCASSGTYNSPLHFGNGTRLTVT.

This clonotype was seen a single time. The rearrangement links TRBV28 to TRBJ2-1, with TRBD1 as a possible D gene (5 bases). Trimming removed 5 bases from V and 5 bases from J, with 10 bases in between. Germline values: CDR1 MDHEN, CDR2 SYDVKM. This CDR3 comprises 13 residues. In DNA, the CDR3 is TGTGCCAGCAGTACAGGACCAAACAATGAGCAGTTCTTC. Amino acid sequence: CASSTGPNNEQFF.

This clonotype was found a few times. This chain connects TRBV7-9 to TRBJ1-1, with 7 bases lining up with TRBD1. Trimming at V came to 7 bases and at J to 6 bases, leaving 11 bases not matched to a gene. Germline loops: CDR1 SEHNR, CDR2 FQNEAQ (reference sequence). The CDR3 sequence is 14 residues long. The CDR3 DNA reads as TGTGCCAGCAACCCAACAGGGGCGCCGGCTGAAGCTTTCTTT. Translating gives CASNPTGAPAEAFF.

As regards this clonotype: The junction departs from the called germline gene at one end, perhaps through a read error. The genes are TRBV7-2 and TRBJ2-1, with D possibly being TRBD1 (6 bases). CDR3 length: 12 residues. Germline values: CDR1 SGHTA, CDR2 FQGNSA. The CDR3 is CASRRDRYEQFF. The CDR3, as DNA: TGCGCCAGCCGACGCGACAGGTATGAGCAGTTCTTC.

Points on this clonotype: Just one base apart from a much larger clone, this may be a read error. V is TRBV7-9 and J is TRBJ1-2; tentative D call: TRBD1 (5 bases). Germline CDR1 is SEHNR and CDR2 is FQNEAQ (reference sequence). The germline V and J ends were trimmed by 5 bases and 6 bases, with 19 bases remaining between them. The CDR3 extends over 15 amino acids. CDR3 DNA sequence: TGTGCCAGCAGCCCGACCGGGGCAATAGGCCATGGCTACACCTTC. It specifies CASSPTGAIGHGYTF. Based on the CDR3 plus reference TRBV7-9 and TRBJ1-2, the full variable domain is DTGVSQNPRHKITKRGQNVTFRCDPISEHNRLYWYRQTLGQGPEFLTYFQNEAQLEKSRLLSDRFSAERPKGSFSTLEIQRTEQGDSAMYLCASSPTGAIGHGYTFGSGTRLTVV.

This clonotype was picked up a small number of times. The chain links TRBV6-1 to TRBJ1-5; a possible D gene is TRBD1 (6 bases). The CDR3 loop spans 15 amino acids. Germline CDR1 is MNHNS and CDR2 is SASEGT. V dropped 7 bases and J dropped 4 bases, with 17 bases sitting between them. CDR3 DNA: TGTGCCAGCATCCTAGGGGGAGTCAGGAATCAGCCCCAGCATTTT. It encodes CASILGGVRNQPQHF.

The CDR3 is CASSLGSGGKETQYF. CDR3 bases: TGCGCCAGCAGCTTAGGTTCTGGGGGCAAGGAGACCCAGTACTTC. The chain links TRBV5-1 to TRBJ2-5; maybe TRBD1 (6 bases). The CDR3 is 15 residues long. Germline CDR1 SGHRS, CDR2 YFSETQ. The V end lost 2 bases, the J end lost 5 bases, and 16 bases lay between the germline ends. Supplemented by reference TRBV5-1 and TRBJ2-5, the full variable domain reads KAGVTQTPRYLIKTRGQQVTLSCSPISGHRSVSWYQQTPGQGLQFLFEYFSETQRNKGNFPGRFSGRQFSNSRSEMNVSTLELGDSALYLCASSLGSGGKETQYFGPGTRLLVL.

This chain connects TRBV6-2 or TRBV6-3 to TRBJ2-3; 10 positions agree with TRBD2. The CDR3 runs to 14 residues. Germline CDR1 and CDR2: MNHEY and SVGEGT. Germline trimming cut 5 bases from V and 8 bases from J; bases unmatched to any gene: 7. The CDR3 DNA follows: TGTGCCAGCAGTAACCCGGGACTAGCGTTTACGCAGTATTTT. This gives the protein CASSNPGLAFTQYF.

The table lists this clonotype with many counts. The genes are TRBV20-1 and TRBJ2-3; tentative D call: TRBD2 (5 bases). The CDR3 totals 14 residues. Per germline, CDR1 DFQATT and CDR2 SNEGSKA (reference sequence). Deletions cut 6 bases from V and 0 bases from J, with 13 bases between. The CDR3 DNA follows: TGCAGTGCACGTCGGCTAGCAAGCACAGATACGCAGTATTTT. Its translation: CSARRLASTDTQYF.

V usage is TRBV6-1 and J usage is TRBJ1-5; TRBD1 might be the D (5 bases). Trimming took off 6 bases at V and 7 bases at J, with 28 bases between the two ends. This CDR3 comprises 18 residues. Looked up from germline, CDR1 is MNHNS and CDR2 is SASEGT. The DNA for the CDR3 is TGTGCCAGCAGCCGTGATTTACGAAGCGGGGTTCGGGACCAGCCCCAGCATTTT. Protein product: CASSRDLRSGVRDQPQHF.

Only a few counts were recorded for this clonotype. A much more abundant neighbour one base away suggests this may be a read error. In DNA form, the CDR3 reads TGTGCCTGGAGTGTACCACGGCTAGGTGGCTACACCTTC. As protein: CAWSVPRLGGYTF. This chain links TRBV30 with TRBJ1-2; no clear D. The CDR3 loop spans 13 amino acids. V lost 0 bases and J 7 bases, leaving 12 bases between the germline ends. CDR1 and CDR2 from the germline V gene are GTSNPN and SVGIG (reference sequence).